The 16 T cell receptor beta chains in this list originate from one sample, sequenced in a study of memory CD4+ T cells and cytomegalovirus serostatus. The sort gate was single viable CD3+CD4+CD8-CD45RO+ cells for memory CD4+ T cells. Sequenced by immunoSEQ multiplex PCR; TCRdb stores in-frame clones only, minus some. The sample yields 50,000 to 65,000 clones, 70% to 75% seen once. The sample consisted of memory CD4+ T cells from blood. The source is an adult in good health and CMV-seropositive.

The rearrangement joins TRBV18 to TRBJ2-1, with D possibly being TRBD2 (5 bases). The V end was cut by 1 base, the J end by 5 bases, with 12 bases between. CDR3 size: 15 residues. Germline assignment: CDR1 KGHSH and CDR2 LQKENI. The CDR3 nucleotides read TGTGCCAGCTCACCACTGGGGAGCACTGACAATGAGCAGTTCTTC. Protein product: CASSPLGSTDNEQFF.

This clone appeared a few times. The rearrangement links TRBV27 to TRBJ2-5, with a possible D match to TRBD2 (5 bases). Germline CDR1 MNHEY, CDR2 SMNVEV (reference sequence). Trimming shortened V by 5 bases and J by 2 bases, and 12 bases separated the two germline ends. This CDR3 spans 14 amino acids. The CDR3 nucleotides are TGTGCCAGCAGTAACAATCGGAGGCAAGAGACCCAGTACTTC. This encodes CASSNNRRQETQYF.

The rearrangement joins TRBV18 to TRBJ2-2; 7 positions match TRBD1. This CDR3 contains 16 residues. Germline V gene data show CDR1 as KGHSH and CDR2 as LQKENI. V was clipped by 2 bases and J by 4 bases; unmatched bases: 7. Here the CDR3 reads CASSPNSGTATGELFF. DNA for the CDR3: TGTGCCAGCTCACCAAATTCCGGGACAGCCACCGGGGAGCTGTTTTTT.

The V and J genes are TRBV6-4 and TRBJ2-1, with 8 bases identical to TRBD2. Germline trimming cut 6 bases from V and 4 bases from J; bases unmatched to any gene: 8. Per germline, CDR1 MRHNA and CDR2 SNTAGT. The CDR3 is made up of 15 amino acids. CDR3 amino acids: CASSPGGGRYNEQFF. In DNA, the CDR3 is TGTGCCAGCAGCCCCGGGGGGGGCAGGTACAATGAGCAGTTCTTC.

V usage is TRBV27 and J usage is TRBJ2-7, with 7 bases fitting TRBD1. CDR3 size: 16 residues. J gave up 4 bases and V 4 bases, and 13 bases lay outside the gene matches. Germline-derived CDR1 and CDR2 are MNHEY and SMNVEV (reference sequence). The DNA of the CDR3 is TGTGCCAGCAGTTCTAAAGGGGACAGCTACCGATACGAGCAGTACGTC. It yields the protein CASSSKGDSYRYEQYV.

The chain joins TRBV7-2 to TRBJ2-4, with 9 nucleotides matching TRBD2. J was trimmed by 8 bases and V by 3 bases; bases with no gene match: 8. The germline V gene has CDR1 SGHTA and CDR2 FQGNSA. The CDR3 runs to 15 residues. The CDR3 spells CASSFVAGAGDIQYF. The CDR3 bases are TGTGCCAGCAGCTTTGTAGCGGGAGCGGGAGACATTCAGTACTTC.

J is TRBJ2-1 and V is TRBV6-6; D unresolved. Deletions cut 0 bases from V and 16 bases from J, with 16 bases between. The CDR3 spans 13 residues. From germline, CDR1 is MNHNY and CDR2 SVGAGI (reference sequence). CDR3 nucleotide sequence: TGTGCCAGCAGTTACTCCCCGGCGGTACATCACTTCTTC. Its translation is CASSYSPAVHHFF.

The CDR3 region has the DNA TGTGCCAGCAGTTTGGTAGGATATGGCTACACCTTC. It translates to CASSLVGYGYTF. This chain uses TRBV28 with TRBJ1-2; D remains ambiguous. CDR3 length equals 12 residues. Germline-derived CDR1 and CDR2 are MDHEN and SYDVKM. Deletions cut 3 bases from V and 5 bases from J, with 7 bases between.

This clone was observed a few times. The chain joins TRBV4-3 to TRBJ2-5, with no clear D. Germline CDR1 is LGHNA and CDR2 is YSLEER. Trimming took off 0 bases at V and 5 bases at J, with 13 bases between the two ends. The CDR3 is 15 amino acids. DNA for the CDR3: TGCGCCAGCAGCCAAGATGGCAGAGGTGGGGAGACCCAGTACTTC. Translating gives CASSQDGRGGETQYF.

J is TRBJ2-6 and V is TRBV4-3; no reliable D call. Trimming pared 0 bases from V and 1 base from J, leaving 7 bases between. Germline V gives CDR1 LGHNA, CDR2 YSLEER. The CDR3 loop spans 16 amino acids. Here the CDR3 DNA reads TGCGCCAGCAGCCAAGATGTGATGTCTGGGGCCAACGTCCTGACTTTC. This codes for CASSQDVMSGANVLTF.

The chain employs TRBV2 and TRBJ2-1; a weak D match, TRBD2 (6 bases). V was pared by 4 bases and J by 6 bases, with 13 bases between. There are 14 residues in the CDR3. Germline loops: CDR1 SNHLY, CDR2 FYNNEI. The CDR3 DNA follows: TGTGCCAGCAGTGCGTTTTCGCGGGGCAATGAGCAGTTCTTC. Its translation is CASSAFSRGNEQFF.

This rearrangement joins TRBV29-1 to TRBJ1-2; 7 nucleotides match TRBD1. This CDR3 has 13 amino acids. The germline V gene encodes CDR1 SQVTM and CDR2 ANQGSEA. V was clipped by 6 bases and J by 3 bases; unmatched bases: 7. CDR3 sequence: CSVIEGADYGYTF. The CDR3 DNA reads as TGCAGCGTGATAGAGGGGGCGGACTATGGCTACACCTTC.

This CDR3 is CASSGTGTGAGNTIYF. The DNA of the CDR3 is TGTGCCAGCTCGGGGACCGGGACAGGGGCCGGAAACACCATATATTTT. The chain uses TRBV18 and TRBJ1-3; 10 bases agree with TRBD1. V trimming: 6 bases; J trimming: 4 bases; junction bases outside the gene matches: 9. The CDR3 totals 16 residues. CDR1 is KGHSH and CDR2 is LQKENI in the germline V gene.

The J gene is TRBJ2-5, the V gene TRBV30; 7 positions match TRBD1. The CDR3 runs 15 residues. The V gene's germline CDR1 is GTSNPN and CDR2 SVGIG (reference sequence). V trimming: 1 base; J trimming: 5 bases; junction bases outside the gene matches: 10. The CDR3, as DNA: TGTGCCTGGAGTGGAGTCACGACAGGGTGGGAGACCCAGTACTTC. This sequence encodes CAWSGVTTGWETQYF.

Of note for this clone: Within the sample, other DNA sequences also encode this same CDR3. V is TRBV28 and J is TRBJ2-7; TRBD2 matches 13 bases. This CDR3 is built from 14 residues. Germline V gives CDR1 MDHEN, CDR2 SYDVKM. J was trimmed by 4 bases and V by 6 bases; bases with no gene match: 3. CDR3 sequence: CASRPGLAGYEQYF. For the CDR3, the DNA is TGTGCCAGCAGGCCGGGACTAGCGGGGTACGAGCAGTACTTC.

This clone turned up a few times. This CDR3 is CASSQTPGSSYEQYF. CDR3 nucleotides: TGCGCCAGCAGCCAGACCCCAGGGTCCTCCTACGAGCAGTACTTC. The rearrangement links TRBV4-3 to TRBJ2-7; D is perhaps TRBD1 (5 bases). Trimming removed 3 bases at V and 0 bases at J, with 12 bases between. The CDR3 spans 15 residues. CDR1 LGHNA and CDR2 YSLEER come from the germline V gene.